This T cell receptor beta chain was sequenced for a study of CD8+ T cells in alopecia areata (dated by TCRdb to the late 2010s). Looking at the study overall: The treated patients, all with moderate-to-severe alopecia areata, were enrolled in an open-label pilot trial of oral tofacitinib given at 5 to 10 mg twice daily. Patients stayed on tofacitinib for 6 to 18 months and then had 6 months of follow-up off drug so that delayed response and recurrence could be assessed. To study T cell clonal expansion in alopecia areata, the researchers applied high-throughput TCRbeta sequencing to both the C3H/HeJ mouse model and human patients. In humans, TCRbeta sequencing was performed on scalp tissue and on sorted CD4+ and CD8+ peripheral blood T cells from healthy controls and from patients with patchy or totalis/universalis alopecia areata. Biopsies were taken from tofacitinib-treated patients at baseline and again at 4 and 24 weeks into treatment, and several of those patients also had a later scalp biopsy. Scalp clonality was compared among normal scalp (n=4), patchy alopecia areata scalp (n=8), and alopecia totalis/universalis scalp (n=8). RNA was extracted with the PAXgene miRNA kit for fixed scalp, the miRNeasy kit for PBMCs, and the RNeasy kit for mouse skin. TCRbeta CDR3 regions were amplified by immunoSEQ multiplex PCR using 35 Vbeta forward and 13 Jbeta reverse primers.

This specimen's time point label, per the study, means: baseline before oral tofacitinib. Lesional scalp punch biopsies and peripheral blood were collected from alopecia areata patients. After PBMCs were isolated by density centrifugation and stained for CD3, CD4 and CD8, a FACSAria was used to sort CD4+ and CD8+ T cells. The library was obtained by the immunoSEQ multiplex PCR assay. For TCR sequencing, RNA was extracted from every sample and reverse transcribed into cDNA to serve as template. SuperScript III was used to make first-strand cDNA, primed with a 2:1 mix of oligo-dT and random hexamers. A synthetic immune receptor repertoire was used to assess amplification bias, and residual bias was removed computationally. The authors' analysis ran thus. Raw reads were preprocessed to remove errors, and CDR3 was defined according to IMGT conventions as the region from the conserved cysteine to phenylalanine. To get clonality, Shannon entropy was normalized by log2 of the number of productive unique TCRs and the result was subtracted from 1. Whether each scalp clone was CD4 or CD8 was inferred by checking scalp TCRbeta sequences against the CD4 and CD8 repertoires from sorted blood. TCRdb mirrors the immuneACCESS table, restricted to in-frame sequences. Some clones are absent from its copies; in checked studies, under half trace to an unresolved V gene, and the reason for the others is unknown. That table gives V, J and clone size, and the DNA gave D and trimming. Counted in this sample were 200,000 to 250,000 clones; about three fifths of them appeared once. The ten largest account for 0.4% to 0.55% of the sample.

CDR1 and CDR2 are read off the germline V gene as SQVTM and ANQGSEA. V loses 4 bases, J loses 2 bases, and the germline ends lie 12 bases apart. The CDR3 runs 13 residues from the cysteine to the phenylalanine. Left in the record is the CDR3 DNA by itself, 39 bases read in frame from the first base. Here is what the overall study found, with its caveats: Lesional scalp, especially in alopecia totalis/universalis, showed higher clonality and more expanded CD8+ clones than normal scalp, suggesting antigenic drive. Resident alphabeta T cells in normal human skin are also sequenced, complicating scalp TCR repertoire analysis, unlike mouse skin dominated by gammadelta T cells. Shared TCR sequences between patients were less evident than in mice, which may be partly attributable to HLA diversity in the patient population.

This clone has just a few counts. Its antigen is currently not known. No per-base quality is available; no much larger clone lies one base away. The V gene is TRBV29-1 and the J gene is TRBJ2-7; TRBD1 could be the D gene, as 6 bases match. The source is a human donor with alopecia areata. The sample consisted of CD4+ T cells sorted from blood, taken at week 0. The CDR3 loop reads CSVGTAQTYEQYF. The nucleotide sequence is TGCAGCGTTGGGACAGCCCAAACCTACGAGCAGTACTTC.